This T cell receptor (beta chain) is from a study of glioma-infiltrating T cells. As to this clonotype: Its antigen is currently unknown.

V gave up 8 bases and J gave up 11 bases, with 22 bases separating them. Germline CDR1 is LGHDT and CDR2 is YNNKEL (reference sequence). The CDR3 runs 14 residues. General study points: Tissue and blood shared very few CDR3 sequences. Tissue-blood divergence was below expectation in non-neoplastic patients, above in gliomas.

TCR alpha and beta CDR3 regions were amplified from RNA using iRepertoire nested multiplex PCR. One-step reverse transcription and amplification started from roughly 100-400 ng of tissue mRNA or PBMC total RNA. TCRdb reanalysed the multiplex PCR reads using MiXCR and keeps one entry per CDR3 protein. Seen here are approximately 190,000 distinct CDR3 sequences, 32% observed once, and the top ten hold roughly 21%. The source is a human donor with low-grade glioma or glioblastoma, undergoing nonglioma brain surgery, or in good health (not recorded which). V and J are TRBV3-1 and TRBJ2-4, with D perhaps TRBD1 or TRBD2 (5 bases each). The specimen sequenced was glioma tissue, nonneoplastic brain tissue, or PBMCs (not recorded which). The CDR3 reads CASEGWGTPSVQYF. The DNA for the CDR3 is TGTGCCAGCGAGGGATGGGGCACCCCATCCGTTCAGTACTTC.